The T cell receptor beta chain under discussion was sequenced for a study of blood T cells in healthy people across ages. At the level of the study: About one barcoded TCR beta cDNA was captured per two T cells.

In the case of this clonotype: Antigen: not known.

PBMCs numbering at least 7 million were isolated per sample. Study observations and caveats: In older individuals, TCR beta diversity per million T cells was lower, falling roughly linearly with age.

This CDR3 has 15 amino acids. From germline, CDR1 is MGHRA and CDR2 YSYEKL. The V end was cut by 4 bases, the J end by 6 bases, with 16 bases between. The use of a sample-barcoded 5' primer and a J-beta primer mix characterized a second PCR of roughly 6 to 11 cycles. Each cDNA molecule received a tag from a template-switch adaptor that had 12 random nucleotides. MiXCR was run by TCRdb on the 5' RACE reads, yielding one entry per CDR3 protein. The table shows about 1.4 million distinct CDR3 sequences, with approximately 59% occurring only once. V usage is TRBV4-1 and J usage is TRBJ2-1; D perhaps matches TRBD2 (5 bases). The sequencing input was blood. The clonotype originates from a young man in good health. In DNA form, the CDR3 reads TGCGCCAGCAGCCCTCAGACGGGATTAGTCAATGAGCAGTTCTTC. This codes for CASSPQTGLVNEQFF.